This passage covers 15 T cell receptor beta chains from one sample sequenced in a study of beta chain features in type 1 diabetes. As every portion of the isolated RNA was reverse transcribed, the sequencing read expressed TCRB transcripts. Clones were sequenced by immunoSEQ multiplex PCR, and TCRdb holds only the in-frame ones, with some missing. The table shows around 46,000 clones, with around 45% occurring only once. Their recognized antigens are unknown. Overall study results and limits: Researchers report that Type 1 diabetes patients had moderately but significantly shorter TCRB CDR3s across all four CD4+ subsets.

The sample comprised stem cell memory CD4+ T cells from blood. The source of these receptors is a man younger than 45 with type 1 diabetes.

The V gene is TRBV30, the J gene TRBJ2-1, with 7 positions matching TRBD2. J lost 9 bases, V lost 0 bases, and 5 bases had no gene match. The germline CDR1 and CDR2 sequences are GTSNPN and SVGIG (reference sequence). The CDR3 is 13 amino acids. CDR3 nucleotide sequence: TGTGCCTGGAGTGTACAATCGGGAGGTGAGCAGTTCTTC. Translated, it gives CAWSVQSGGEQFF.

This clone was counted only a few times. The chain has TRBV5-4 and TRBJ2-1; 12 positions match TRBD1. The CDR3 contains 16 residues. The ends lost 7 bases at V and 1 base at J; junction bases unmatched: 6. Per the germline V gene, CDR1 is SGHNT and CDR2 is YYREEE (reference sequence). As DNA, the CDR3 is TGTGCCAGCCGGGACAGGGGGCGATGGTCCTACAATGAGCAGTTCTTC. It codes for CASRDRGRWSYNEQFF.

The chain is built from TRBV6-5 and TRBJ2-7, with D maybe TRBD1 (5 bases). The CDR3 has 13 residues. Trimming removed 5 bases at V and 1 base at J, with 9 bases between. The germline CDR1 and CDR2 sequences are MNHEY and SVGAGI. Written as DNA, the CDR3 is TGTGCCAGCAGTCCACAGGAGTCCTACGAGCAGTACTTC. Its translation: CASSPQESYEQYF.

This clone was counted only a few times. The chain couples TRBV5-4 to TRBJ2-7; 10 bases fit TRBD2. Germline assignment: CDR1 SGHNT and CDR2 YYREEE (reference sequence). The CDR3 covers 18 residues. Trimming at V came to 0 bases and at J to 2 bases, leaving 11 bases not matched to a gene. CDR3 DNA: TGTGCCAGCAGCTTGGTCCTAGCGGGAGTTCCCCGGGCCTACGAGCAGTACTTC. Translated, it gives CASSLVLAGVPRAYEQYF.

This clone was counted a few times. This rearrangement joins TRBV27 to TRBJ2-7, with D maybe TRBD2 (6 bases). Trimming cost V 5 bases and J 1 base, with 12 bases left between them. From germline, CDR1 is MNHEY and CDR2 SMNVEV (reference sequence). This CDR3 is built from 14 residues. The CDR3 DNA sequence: TGTGCCAGCAGTGGGGGGACTCGTTCCTACGAGCAGTACTTC. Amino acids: CASSGGTRSYEQYF.

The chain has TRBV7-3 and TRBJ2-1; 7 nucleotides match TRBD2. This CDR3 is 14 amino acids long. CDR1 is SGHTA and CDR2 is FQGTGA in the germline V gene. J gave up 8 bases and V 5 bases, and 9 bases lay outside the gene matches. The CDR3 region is CASSLMGGKDEQFF. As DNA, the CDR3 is TGTGCCAGCAGCCTCATGGGAGGGAAGGATGAGCAGTTCTTC.

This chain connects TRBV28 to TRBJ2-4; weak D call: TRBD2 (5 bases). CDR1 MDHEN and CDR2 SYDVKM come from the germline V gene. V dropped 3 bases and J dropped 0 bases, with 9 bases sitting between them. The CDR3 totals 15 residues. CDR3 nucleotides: TGTGCCAGCAGTTTCCCCGGACTAGCCAAAAACATTCAGTACTTC. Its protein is CASSFPGLAKNIQYF.

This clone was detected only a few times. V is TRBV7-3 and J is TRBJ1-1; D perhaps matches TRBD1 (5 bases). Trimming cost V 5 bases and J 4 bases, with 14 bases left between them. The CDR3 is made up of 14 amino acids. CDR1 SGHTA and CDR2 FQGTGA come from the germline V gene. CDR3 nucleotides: TGTGCCAGCAGCGCTCAGGCGGGGGGCACTGAAGCTTTCTTT. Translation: CASSAQAGGTEAFF.

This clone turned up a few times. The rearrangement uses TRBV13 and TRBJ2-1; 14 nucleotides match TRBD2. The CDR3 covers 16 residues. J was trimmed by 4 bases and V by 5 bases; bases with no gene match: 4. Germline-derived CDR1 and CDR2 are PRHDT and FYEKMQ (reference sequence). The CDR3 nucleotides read TGTGCCAGCAGCGCCGGGACTAGCGGGGGTTACAATGAGCAGTTCTTC. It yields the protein CASSAGTSGGYNEQFF.

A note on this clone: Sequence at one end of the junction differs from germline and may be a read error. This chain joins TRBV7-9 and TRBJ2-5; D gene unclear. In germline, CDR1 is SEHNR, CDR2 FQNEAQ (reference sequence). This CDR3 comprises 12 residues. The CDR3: CASTLSWETQYF. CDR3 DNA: TGTGCCAGCACCTTAAGCTGGGAGACCCAGTACTTC.

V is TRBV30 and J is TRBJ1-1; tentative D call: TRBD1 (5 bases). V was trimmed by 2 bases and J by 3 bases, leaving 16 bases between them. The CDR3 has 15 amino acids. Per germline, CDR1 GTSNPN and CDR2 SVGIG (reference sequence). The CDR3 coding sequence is TGTGCCTGGAGTAACCCCTGGGCAGGGCACACTGAAGCTTTCTTT. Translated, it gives CAWSNPWAGHTEAFF.

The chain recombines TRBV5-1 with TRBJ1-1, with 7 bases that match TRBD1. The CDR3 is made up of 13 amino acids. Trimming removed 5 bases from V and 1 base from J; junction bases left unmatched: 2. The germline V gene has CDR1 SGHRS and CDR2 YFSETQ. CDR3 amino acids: CASRGQPNTEAFF. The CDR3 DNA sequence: TGCGCCAGCAGGGGACAGCCGAACACTGAAGCTTTCTTT.

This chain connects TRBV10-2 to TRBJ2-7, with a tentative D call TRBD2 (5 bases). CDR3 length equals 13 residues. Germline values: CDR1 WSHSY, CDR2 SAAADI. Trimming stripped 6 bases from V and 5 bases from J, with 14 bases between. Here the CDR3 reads CASRRDDLHEQYF. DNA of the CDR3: TGCGCCAGCAGGAGGGATGACTTACACGAGCAGTACTTC.

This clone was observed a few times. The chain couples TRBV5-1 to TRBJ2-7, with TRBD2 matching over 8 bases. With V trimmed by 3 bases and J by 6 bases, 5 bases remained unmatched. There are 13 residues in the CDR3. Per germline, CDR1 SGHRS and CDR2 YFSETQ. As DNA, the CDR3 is TGCGCCAGCAGCTCCAACCTAGCGGGCGAGCAGTACTTC. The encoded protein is CASSSNLAGEQYF.

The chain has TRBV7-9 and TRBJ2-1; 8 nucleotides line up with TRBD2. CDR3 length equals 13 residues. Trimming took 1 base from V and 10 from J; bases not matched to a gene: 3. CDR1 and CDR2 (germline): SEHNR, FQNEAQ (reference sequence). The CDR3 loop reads CASSLGVAGEQFF. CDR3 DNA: TGTGCCAGCAGCTTAGGGGTAGCGGGAGAGCAGTTCTTC.